This T cell receptor beta chain was found in a study of spatial heterogeneity in lung cancer. Overall study results and limits: Compared with follow-up, resection was when ubiquitous expanded tumor TCRs appeared in blood more.

As for time point: sample taken at primary tumor resection. Material for sequencing was whole RNA from tumor, nontumor lung or frozen PBMC, left unsorted. This clonotype was detected ten times or more. Its matching antigen is unknown. This CDR3 is built from 14 residues. Germline lookup yields CDR1 MNHNY and CDR2 SVGAGI (reference sequence). Trimming shortened V by 5 bases and J by 2 bases, and 10 bases separated the two germline ends. The library protocol tagged each TCR cDNA with a unique molecular identifier. Each CDR3 protein is one row after TCRdb ran MiXCR on the 5' RACE reads. The sample contains about 38,000 distinct CDR3 sequences, 7.5% of which appear only once.

The sample here was PBMCs, taken at surgery. The chain recombines TRBV6-6 with TRBJ2-4; perhaps TRBD2 as D (5 bases). The receptor's source is a male donor with early-stage non-small cell lung cancer. This CDR3 is CASSRQRSKNIQYF. CDR3 nucleotides: TGTGCCAGCAGTCGCCAGCGGTCCAAAAACATTCAGTACTTC.